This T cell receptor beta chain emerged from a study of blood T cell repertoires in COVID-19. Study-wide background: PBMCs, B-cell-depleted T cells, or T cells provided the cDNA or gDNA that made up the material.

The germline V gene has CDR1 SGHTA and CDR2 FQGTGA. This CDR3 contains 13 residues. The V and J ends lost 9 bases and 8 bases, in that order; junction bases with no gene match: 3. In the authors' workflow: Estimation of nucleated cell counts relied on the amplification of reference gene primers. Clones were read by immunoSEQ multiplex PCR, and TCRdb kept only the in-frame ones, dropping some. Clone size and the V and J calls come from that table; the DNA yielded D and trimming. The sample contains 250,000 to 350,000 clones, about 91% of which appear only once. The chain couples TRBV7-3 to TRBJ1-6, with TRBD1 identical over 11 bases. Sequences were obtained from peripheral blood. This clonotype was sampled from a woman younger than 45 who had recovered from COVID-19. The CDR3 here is CASGTGGYSPLHF. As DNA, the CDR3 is TGTGCCAGTGGGACAGGGGGGTATTCACCCCTCCACTTT.